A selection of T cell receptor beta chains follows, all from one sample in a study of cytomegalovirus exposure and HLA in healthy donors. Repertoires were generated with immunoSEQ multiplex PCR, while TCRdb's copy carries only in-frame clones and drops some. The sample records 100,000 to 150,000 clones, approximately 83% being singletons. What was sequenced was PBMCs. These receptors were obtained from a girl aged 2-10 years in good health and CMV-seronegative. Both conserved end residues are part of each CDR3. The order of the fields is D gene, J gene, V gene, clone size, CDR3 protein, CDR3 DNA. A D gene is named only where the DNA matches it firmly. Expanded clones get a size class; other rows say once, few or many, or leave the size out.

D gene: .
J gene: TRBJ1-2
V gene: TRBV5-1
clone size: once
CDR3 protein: CASSFTEFYGYTF
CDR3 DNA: TGCGCCAGCAGCTTTACAGAATTCTATGGCTACACCTTC

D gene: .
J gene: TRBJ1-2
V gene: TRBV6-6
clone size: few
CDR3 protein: CASTLAQGGPNYGYTF
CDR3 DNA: TGTGCCAGCACCCTCGCTCAAGGCGGGCCGAACTATGGCTACACCTTC

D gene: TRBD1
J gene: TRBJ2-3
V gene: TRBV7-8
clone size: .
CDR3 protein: CASSLIQGTDTQYF
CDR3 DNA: TGTGCCAGCAGCTTGATACAGGGGACAGATACGCAGTATTTT

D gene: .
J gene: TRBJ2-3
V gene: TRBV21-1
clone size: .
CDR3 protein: CASSNKFMTARDSSTDTQYF
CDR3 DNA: TGTGCCAGCAGCAATAAATTTATGACAGCACGGGACTCCAGCACAGATACGCAGTATTTT

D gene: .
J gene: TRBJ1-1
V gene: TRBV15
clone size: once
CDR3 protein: CATLTWGPNMDTEAFF
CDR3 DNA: TGTGCCACCCTTACTTGGGGCCCCAATATGGACACTGAAGCTTTCTTT

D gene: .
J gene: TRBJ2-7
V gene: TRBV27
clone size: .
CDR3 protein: CASSLVGTTSYEQYF
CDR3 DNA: TGTGCCAGCAGTTTAGTAGGGACAACCTCCTACGAGCAGTACTTC

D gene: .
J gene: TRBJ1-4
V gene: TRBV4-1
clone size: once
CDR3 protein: CASSQVRTGPGANEKLFF
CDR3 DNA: TGCGCCAGCAGCCAAGTACGGACCGGACCCGGGGCTAATGAAAAACTGTTTTTT

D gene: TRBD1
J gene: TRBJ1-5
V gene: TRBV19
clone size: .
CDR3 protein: CASTQGGTGASSNQPQHF
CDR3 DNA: TGTGCCAGTACCCAGGGGGGGACAGGGGCTAGCAGCAATCAGCCCCAGCATTTT

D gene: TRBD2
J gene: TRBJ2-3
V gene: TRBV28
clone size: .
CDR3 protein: CASSIRTSGSTDTQYF
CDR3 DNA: TGTGCCAGCAGTATTAGGACTAGCGGGAGCACAGATACGCAGTATTTT

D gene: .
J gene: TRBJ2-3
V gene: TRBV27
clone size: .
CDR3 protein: CASSPPPPRTHTQYF
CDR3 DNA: TGTGCCAGCAGTCCCCCACCCCCCAGGACTCATACGCAGTATTTT